This T cell receptor beta chain was sequenced during a study of T-cell memory formation after mild COVID-19. General study findings and limits: Some responding clones appeared in pre-infection memory, suggesting cross-reactive memory joined.

This clonotype came up many times. The antigen is undetermined. TCRdb redid the calling of the 5' RACE reads with MiXCR, one entry per CDR3 protein. The sample consists of about 100,000 distinct CDR3 sequences, 11% of them appearing once. Trimming shortened V by 4 bases and J by 5 bases, and 2 bases separated the two germline ends. This CDR3 comprises 11 residues. Germline CDR1 reads LNHDA; CDR2 reads SQIVND (reference sequence). This TCR was recovered from a man aged 18 to 29 who had mild COVID-19 (a few samples of this study predate the infection). Cell type and time point are not known. Input material: PBMCs or a T cell subset sorted from them (not recorded which). This chain connects TRBV19 to TRBJ2-2; no clear D. CDR3 nucleotides: TGTGCCAGTAGTAATACCGGGGAGCTGTTTTTT. It is translated as CASSNTGELFF. Looking up the rest from reference TRBV19 and TRBJ2-2 gives the full variable domain: DGGITQSPKYLFRKEGQNVTLSCEQNLNHDAMYWYRQDPGQGLRLIYYSQIVNDFQKGDIAEGYSVSREKKESFPLTVTSAQKNPTAFYLCASSNTGELFFGEGSRLTVL.